Listed here are 20 T cell receptor beta chains from one sample, sequenced in a study of OX40 agonist ivuxolimab in advanced cancers. Library method: the immunoSEQ multiplex PCR assay. In TCRdb, the immuneACCESS table is reduced to in-frame sequences with V and J assigned. These tables do not hold every clone; where another copy was compared, an unresolved V gene accounts for under half, and the others remain unexplained. The sample yields 100,000 or so clones; 90% to 95% were counted once. Together, the top ten hold 0.7% to 0.95% of the sample. The sequencing used CD4+ or CD8+ T cells sorted from blood, collected in a trial of the OX40 agonist ivuxolimab. Every receptor here comes from an adult with an advanced solid tumor such as melanoma, head and neck, liver or kidney cancer.

The gene calls are TRBV19 and TRBJ2-2; D perhaps matches TRBD1 (6 bases). Trimming shortened V by 5 bases and J by 6 bases, and 13 bases separated the two germline ends. The germline gives CDR1 LNHDA, CDR2 SQIVND (reference sequence). The CDR3 extends over 14 amino acids. The CDR3 loop is CASSEQGGSGELFF. In nucleotides, the CDR3 is TGTGCCAGTAGTGAACAGGGTGGTTCCGGGGAGCTGTTTTTT.

The chain joins TRBV19 to TRBJ1-2; D perhaps matches TRBD1 (5 bases). Germline CDR1 LNHDA, CDR2 SQIVND (reference sequence). The CDR3 contains 13 residues. Trimming removed 5 bases from V and 11 bases from J, with 18 bases in between. In DNA, the CDR3 is TGTGCCAGTAGTCTTAAGAGTGACAGTTGGTACACCTTC. Encoded protein: CASSLKSDSWYTF.

The rearrangement links TRBV6-5 to TRBJ2-2; 13 bases align to TRBD2. Per the germline V gene, CDR1 is MNHEY and CDR2 is SVGAGI. With V trimmed by 7 bases and J by 5 bases, 4 bases remained unmatched. This CDR3 region has 15 residues. The CDR3 is CASTGLAGATGELFF. CDR3 in DNA: TGTGCCAGCACCGGACTAGCGGGAGCGACCGGGGAGCTGTTTTTT.

This clone was detected only once. This CDR3 is CASSYSSGRVGNEQFF. The CDR3 DNA follows: TGTGCCAGCAGTTACTCGAGTGGGAGGGTCGGAAATGAGCAGTTCTTC. This chain joins TRBV6-5 and TRBJ2-1; 7 bases agree with TRBD2. V gave up 0 bases and J gave up 7 bases; unmatched junction bases: 9. The CDR3 loop spans 16 amino acids. Germline V gene data show CDR1 as MNHEY and CDR2 as SVGAGI.

V and J are TRBV5-4 and TRBJ2-3; 9 nucleotides agree with TRBD2. The junction had 6 bases not matched to a gene; V was cut back by 4 bases and J by 0 bases. CDR1 is SGHNT, CDR2 YYREEE, per germline (reference sequence). This CDR3 has 16 residues. CDR3 in amino acids: CASSPRLAASTDTQYF. The CDR3 bases are TGTGCCAGCAGCCCAAGACTAGCGGCTAGCACAGATACGCAGTATTTT.

V usage is TRBV4-2 and J usage is TRBJ2-2, with D perhaps matching TRBD2 (5 bases). Per the germline V gene, CDR1 is LGHNA and CDR2 is YNFKEQ. The CDR3 loop spans 17 amino acids. Trimming left V 0 bases short and J 0 bases short, with 11 bases between. The CDR3 coding sequence is TGTGCCAGCAGCCAAGATTCAAGCGGAACGAACACCGGGGAGCTGTTTTTT. This encodes CASSQDSSGTNTGELFF.

In its sample, this clone was seen once. The chain joins TRBV7-2 to TRBJ2-7; the match to TRBD2 covers 10 bases. The junction had 13 bases not matched to a gene; V was cut back by 4 bases and J by 4 bases. There are 17 residues in the CDR3. Germline V gene sequence: CDR1 SGHTA, CDR2 FQGNSA. CDR3 amino acids: CASSSTGVASGSYEQYF. CDR3 bases: TGTGCCAGCAGCTCGACAGGGGTGGCTAGCGGGAGTTACGAGCAGTACTTC.

This chain links TRBV19 with TRBJ2-5, with a tentative D call TRBD1 (6 bases). V was shortened by 1 base and J by 1 base, with 10 bases between the two germline ends. The CDR3 is made up of 15 amino acids. The germline CDR1 and CDR2 sequences are LNHDA and SQIVND (reference sequence). CDR3 nucleotide sequence: TGTGCCAGTAGTATAGTTGGGGGCCCCCAAGAGACCCAGTACTTC. This codes for CASSIVGGPQETQYF. Full variable domain (rest looked up from reference TRBV19 and TRBJ2-5): DGGITQSPKYLFRKEGQNVTLSCEQNLNHDAMYWYRQDPGQGLRLIYYSQIVNDFQKGDIAEGYSVSREKKESFPLTVTSAQKNPTAFYLCASSIVGGPQETQYFGPGTRLLVL.

A word on this clone: This may be a read error, as it is one base from a much larger clone. The chain carries TRBV5-8 and TRBJ2-5, with D uncertain. The CDR3 extends over 14 amino acids. Deletions cut 0 bases from V and 0 bases from J, with 6 bases between. Germline V lookup: CDR1 SGHTS, CDR2 YDEGEE. The CDR3 loop is CASSLGIDQETQYF. Written as DNA, the CDR3 is TGTGCCAGCAGCTTGGGGATCGACCAAGAGACCCAGTACTTC.

V usage is TRBV6-6 and J usage is TRBJ1-2, with TRBD1 identical over 7 bases. The CDR3 contains 13 residues. CDR1 and CDR2 (germline): MNHNY, SVGAGI (reference sequence). V lost 8 bases to trimming and J lost 6 bases; unmatched junction nucleotides: 9. The CDR3 protein is CASSLQGGHGYTF. The CDR3 DNA reads as TGTGCCAGCTCACTTCAGGGGGGGCATGGCTACACCTTC.

This sequence joins TRBV21-1 and TRBJ1-2. TRBV21-1 is described as a pseudogene. This CDR3 has 11 residues. The CDR3 DNA is TGTGCCAGCACCATCCTTGGGGGCTACACCTTC. It translates to CASTILGGYTF.

This chain links TRBV5-4 with TRBJ1-2; unclear D gene. Germline V gene lookup returns CDR1 SGHNT and CDR2 YYREEE (reference sequence). Trimming removed 4 bases from V and 2 bases from J, with 12 bases in between. This CDR3 has 14 amino acids. The CDR3 region is CASSPPARNYGYTF. The DNA of the CDR3 is TGTGCCAGCAGCCCCCCCGCGAGAAACTATGGCTACACCTTC.

The V gene is TRBV28, the J gene TRBJ1-2; 7 positions match TRBD1. CDR1 and CDR2 (germline): MDHEN, SYDVKM. The CDR3 spans 14 residues. After removal of 2 bases from V and 2 bases from J, the junction contained 2 bases not matched to a gene. This CDR3 is CASSLGQDNYGYTF. The CDR3 bases are TGTGCCAGCAGTTTAGGACAGGACAACTATGGCTACACCTTC.

As DNA, the CDR3 is TGTGCCAGCAGCCCCCGGCGACTAGCGGGAAATCACAATGAGCAGTTCTTC. Translation: CASSPRRLAGNHNEQFF. The rearrangement uses TRBV11-2 and TRBJ2-1; 11 nucleotides line up with TRBD2. Trimming removed 5 bases from V and 5 bases from J; junction bases left unmatched: 11. Per the germline V gene, CDR1 is SGHAT and CDR2 is FQNNGV. The CDR3 is 17 residues long.

The rearrangement links TRBV9 to TRBJ1-3; the D is unclear. Trimming stripped 1 base from V and 0 bases from J, with 5 bases between. The CDR3 is made up of 14 amino acids. From germline, CDR1 is SGDLS and CDR2 YYNGEE. CDR3 sequence reads: CASSVQSSGNTIYF. The DNA for the CDR3 is TGTGCCAGCAGCGTACAGAGCTCTGGAAACACCATATATTTT.

V gene TRBV28 combines with J gene TRBJ2-7; tentative D call: TRBD2 (6 bases). Trimming left V 3 bases short and J 4 bases short, with 19 bases between. CDR1 MDHEN and CDR2 SYDVKM come from the germline V gene. This CDR3 contains 16 residues. The CDR3: CASSFRNTVGGYEQYF. The CDR3 coding sequence is TGTGCCAGCAGTTTCCGAAACACGGTGGGGGGTTACGAGCAGTACTTC.

The chain has TRBV7-8 and TRBJ1-2; D might be TRBD1 (5 bases). Germline assignment: CDR1 SGHVS and CDR2 FQNEAQ. The V end lost 0 bases, the J end lost 0 bases, and 8 bases lay between the germline ends. The CDR3 sequence is 15 residues long. In DNA, the CDR3 is TGTGCCAGCAGCTTAGCCGGGGCAGCTAACTATGGCTACACCTTC. It specifies CASSLAGAANYGYTF.

The chain is built from TRBV5-4 and TRBJ2-2; the match to TRBD2 covers 10 bases. The CDR3 extends over 16 amino acids. Looked up from germline, CDR1 is SGHNT and CDR2 is YYREEE (reference sequence). Trimming at V came to 2 bases and at J to 4 bases, leaving 5 bases not matched to a gene. CDR3 protein: CASSFAQREGTGELFF. As DNA, the CDR3 is TGTGCCAGCAGCTTCGCCCAGCGGGAGGGCACCGGGGAGCTGTTTTTT.

The CDR3 DNA reads as TGTGCCAGCAGCCGACAGGGACGGGATGGCTACACCTTC. Its protein is CASSRQGRDGYTF. The chain combines TRBV6-5 with TRBJ1-2; 7 positions match TRBD1. The CDR3 has 13 amino acids. Trimming took 6 bases from V and 6 from J; bases not matched to a gene: 7. Germline assignment: CDR1 MNHEY and CDR2 SVGAGI.

This clone is a singleton in its sample. The rearrangement uses TRBV29-1 and TRBJ1-2; D not certain. The CDR3 loop spans 11 amino acids. Trimming cost V 3 bases and J 10 bases, with 12 bases left between them. The germline V gene encodes CDR1 SQVTM and CDR2 ANQGSEA. CDR3: CSVDGGGDYTF. The CDR3 bases are TGCAGCGTTGATGGTGGAGGAGACTACACCTTC.